The rows below give T cell receptor beta chains drawn from one sample of a study of T cell repertoires in cytomegalovirus infection. TCRdb passed the reads through MiXCR, listing each CDR3 protein once. The profile shows 500,000 to 600,000 distinct CDR3 sequences, 16% of them singletons. What was sequenced was CD8+ T cells from PBMCs. The receptors originated from a human donor in good health (CMV status not recorded). Some clones in this sample may be carry-over from other donors' samples. CDR3s include the opening cysteine and the closing phenylalanine or tryptophan.

J gene,V gene,CDR3 protein
TRBJ2-3,TRBV10-3,CAIGGFKDTGDTQYF
TRBJ2-3,TRBV6-5,CASSLMGAGGTDTQYF
TRBJ1-4,TRBV5-3,CASSLEQGNEKLFF
TRBJ2-5,TRBV2,CASSDWPVGQGEETQYF
TRBJ2-1,TRBV27,CASSLSVPTHSEQFF
TRBJ2-7,TRBV7-6,CASSPRAPHYEQYF
TRBJ2-1,TRBV7-3,CASSALAKSNEQFF
TRBJ2-3,TRBV19,CASSIRGGGDTQYF
TRBJ2-2,TRBV7-8,CASTLLQGEGTGELFF
TRBJ2-7,TRBV7-9,CASSDTGKVYEQYF
TRBJ1-2,TRBV4-2,CASSHGTGGGYTF
TRBJ2-2,TRBV6-2/TRBV6-3,CASSYEASRSGELFF
TRBJ2-4,TRBV28,CASTPGETKNIQYF
TRBJ1-2,TRBV20-1,CSARGGDYGYTF
TRBJ1-2,TRBV7-8,CASSKTRSAPNYGYTF
TRBJ2-1,TRBV28,CASSLILESEQFF
TRBJ2-1,TRBV11-1,CASSLLEGFPPEEFF
TRBJ2-5,TRBV5-1,CASSWETGYQETQYF
TRBJ2-7,TRBV27,CASSDPGHFYEQYF
TRBJ2-7,TRBV6-8,CASSYDRVVYEQYF
TRBJ2-1,TRBV6-1,CASTGAGGPGGNEQFF
TRBJ1-3,TRBV27,CASSPRDRASGNTIYF
TRBJ2-2,TRBV6-2/TRBV6-3,CASSYHRQGRTGELFF
TRBJ2-1,TRBV6-2/TRBV6-3,CASSYAPRGPGGEQFF
TRBJ2-5,TRBV4-2,CASSQDRHSPETQYF
TRBJ2-1,TRBV7-8,CARSVWQGYYNEHFF
TRBJ2-1,TRBV20-1,CSAQGGGGGYNEQFF
TRBJ1-1,TRBV5-8,CASSLGQMVTEAFF
TRBJ2-1,TRBV29-1,CSVGEGGEQFF
TRBJ1-2,TRBV7-2,CASSLGGGRGYTF
TRBJ1-1,TRBV19,CASSMSGTPNTEAFF
TRBJ1-2,TRBV7-2,CASSLEEVEGDYTF
TRBJ2-7,TRBV27,CASSDSWERLSYEQYF
TRBJ1-1,TRBV11-2,CASSSLGGETEAFF
TRBJ2-1,TRBV5-6,CASTPRGDNEQFF
TRBJ1-2,TRBV6-1,CASTLLGTANYGYTF
TRBJ2-2,TRBV20-1,CSARDGANTGELFF
TRBJ2-7,TRBV12-3/TRBV12-4,CASSPRTTSYEQYF
TRBJ1-5,TRBV28,CASSLKGPYSNQPQHF
TRBJ2-2,TRBV29-1,CSVVLPGELFF
TRBJ1-4,TRBV11-2,CASSLGPGEKLFF
TRBJ2-1,TRBV27,CASSPSGGLNEQFF
TRBJ1-1,TRBV28,CASSPTGRSNTEAFF
TRBJ1-2,TRBV7-3,CASSEDRGGLGYTF
TRBJ1-1,TRBV12-3/TRBV12-4,CASSPRKSNTEAFF
TRBJ2-3,TRBV19,CATSLSSSTDTQYF